Listed here are 15 T cell receptor beta chains from one sample, sequenced in a study of identical twins. TCRdb fed the 5' RACE reads into MiXCR, producing one record per CDR3 protein. Of nearly 900,000 distinct CDR3 sequences in the sample, roughly an eighth were seen once. These records were also assigned to another study, of yellow fever vaccine responses in identical twins.

The sample comprised PBMCs. Receptor source: a woman aged 18-29 years in good health.

This chain links TRBV28 with TRBJ2-2, with TRBD1 matching 7 bases. Trimming at V came to 10 bases and at J to 7 bases, leaving 9 bases not matched to a gene. This CDR3 spans 13 amino acids. Germline CDR1 is MDHEN and CDR2 is SYDVKM. CDR3 sequence: CATRQGLGGELFF. CDR3 coding DNA: TGTGCCACCAGACAGGGATTGGGCGGGGAGCTGTTTTTT.

This clonotype showed up just a few times. The chain is built from TRBV7-2 and TRBJ2-6, with D maybe TRBD1 (6 bases). In germline, CDR1 is SGHTA, CDR2 FQGNSA. The CDR3 totals 16 residues. Trimming took off 4 bases at V and 4 bases at J, with 14 bases between the two ends. In DNA form, the CDR3 reads TGTGCCAGCAGCTCTCTTACAGGGATCGGGGCCAACGTCCTGACTTTC. Protein sequence: CASSSLTGIGANVLTF.

This clonotype turned up a few times. The chain recombines TRBV20-1 with TRBJ2-3, with D hard to call. Germline lookup yields CDR1 DFQATT and CDR2 SNEGSKA (reference sequence). The V end lost 0 bases, the J end lost 3 bases, and 10 bases lay between the germline ends. The CDR3 has 14 amino acids. The CDR3, as DNA: TGCAGTGCTAGAGATTGGAGACAAACAGATACGCAGTATTTT. Translated, it gives CSARDWRQTDTQYF.

V is TRBV7-9 and J is TRBJ2-3, with a tentative D call TRBD2 (5 bases). Germline V gene data show CDR1 as SEHNR and CDR2 as FQNEAQ (reference sequence). The CDR3 runs 16 residues. The V end lost 5 bases, the J end lost 5 bases, and 20 bases lay between the germline ends. CDR3 nucleotides: TGTGCCAGCAGCCCGCCGGGATCCGGGCTGGAAGATACGCAGTATTTT. Its translation: CASSPPGSGLEDTQYF.

This clonotype was seen repeatedly, ten times or more. The chain couples TRBV6-5 to TRBJ2-5; 7 nucleotides agree with TRBD2. V lost 4 bases to trimming and J lost 2 bases; unmatched junction nucleotides: 4. The CDR3 is made up of 14 amino acids. The germline V gene has CDR1 MNHEY and CDR2 SVGAGI. CDR3 loop: CASSFSGSQETQYF. CDR3 DNA sequence: TGTGCCAGCAGTTTTAGCGGGTCACAAGAGACCCAGTACTTC.

This clonotype was counted a few times. This chain joins TRBV20-1 and TRBJ2-7; 9 positions match TRBD1. The V segment lost 3 bases and the J segment 1 base; nucleotides outside the gene matches: 4. Germline assignment: CDR1 DFQATT and CDR2 SNEGSKA (reference sequence). This CDR3 has 14 amino acids. Written as DNA, the CDR3 is TGCAGTGCTAGTCGACAGGGGGTATCCTACGAGCAGTACTTC. Protein: CSASRQGVSYEQYF.

At least ten counts were recorded for this clonotype. The chain links TRBV20-1 to TRBJ2-1; D remains ambiguous. Trimming cost V 5 bases and J 4 bases, with 9 bases left between them. This CDR3 has 12 amino acids. In germline, CDR1 is DFQATT, CDR2 SNEGSKA (reference sequence). The CDR3 region has the DNA TGCAGTGCTGGACGGAATTACAATGAGCAGTTCTTC. Its protein product is CSAGRNYNEQFF.

The sample holds a few counts of this clonotype. The genes are TRBV9 and TRBJ1-3; D remains ambiguous. The V gene lost 3 bases and the J gene lost 4 bases, with 11 bases spanning the gap. Looked up from germline, CDR1 is SGDLS and CDR2 is YYNGEE. The CDR3 consists of 14 residues. CDR3: CASSATNLGNTIYF. In DNA, the CDR3 is TGTGCCAGCAGCGCAACTAATCTGGGAAACACCATATATTTT.

This clonotype was observed a few times. This sequence joins TRBV27 and TRBJ2-7, with 12 nucleotides matching TRBD2. V shed 3 bases and J 6 bases; nucleotides not matched to a gene: 12. This CDR3 is built from 17 residues. Germline V gene sequence: CDR1 MNHEY, CDR2 SMNVEV (reference sequence). The CDR3, as DNA: TGTGCCAGCAGTTTCCTTCCTAGCGGGAGGGCCGGGCGCGAGCAGTACTTC. Its translation is CASSFLPSGRAGREQYF.

The gene calls are TRBV4-2 and TRBJ2-4, with 9 bases aligning to TRBD1. V gave up 8 bases and J gave up 5 bases; unmatched junction bases: 4. Germline CDR1 LGHNA, CDR2 YNFKEQ. This CDR3 contains 13 residues. CDR3 loop: CASAWDRENIQYF. The CDR3 DNA sequence: TGTGCCAGCGCCTGGGACAGGGAAAACATTCAGTACTTC.

Only a few counts were recorded for this clonotype. The chain employs TRBV20-1 and TRBJ2-1, with TRBD2 matching 9 bases. The CDR3 is made up of 15 amino acids. Germline V gives CDR1 DFQATT, CDR2 SNEGSKA (reference sequence). V lost 4 bases and J lost 9; bases outside the gene matches: 13. The CDR3 loop is CSAMLQGGRAVEQFF. The CDR3, as DNA: TGCAGTGCTATGCTCCAGGGCGGGAGGGCCGTTGAGCAGTTCTTC.

The rearrangement links TRBV7-8 to TRBJ2-3; D possibly matches TRBD1 or TRBD2 (5 bases each). The V end lost 5 bases, the J end lost 2 bases, and 14 bases lay between the germline ends. The germline gives CDR1 SGHVS, CDR2 FQNEAQ. There are 15 residues in the CDR3. The CDR3 coding sequence is TGTGCCAGCAGCCGAGGGACGGTCTTCACAGATACGCAGTATTTT. Protein sequence: CASSRGTVFTDTQYF.

This clonotype was seen repeatedly, ten times or more. The J gene is TRBJ1-5, the V gene TRBV29-1, with a weak D call TRBD1 (5 bases). V lost 4 bases and J 8 bases, leaving 18 bases between the germline ends. Germline loops: CDR1 SQVTM, CDR2 ANQGSEA. This CDR3 comprises 14 residues. CDR3 sequence: CSVVFGHIMEPQHF. In nucleotides, the CDR3 is TGCAGCGTTGTTTTCGGACACATCATGGAGCCCCAGCATTTT.

This clonotype was found a few times. This sequence joins TRBV11-2 and TRBJ1-4; 9 positions match TRBD1. V lost 4 bases to trimming and J lost 0 bases; unmatched junction nucleotides: 9. Germline V CDR1 and CDR2: SGHAT, FQNNGV. The CDR3 loop spans 18 amino acids. CDR3 sequence: CASSYRDRAAATNEKLFF. In DNA form, the CDR3 reads TGTGCCAGCAGCTACCGGGACAGGGCTGCGGCAACTAATGAAAAACTGTTTTTT. Full variable domain (rest looked up from reference TRBV11-2 and TRBJ1-4): EAGVAQSPRYKIIEKRQSVAFWCNPISGHATLYWYQQILGQGPKLLIQFQNNGVVDDSQLPKDRFSAERLKGVDSTLKIQPAKLEDSAVYLCASSYRDRAAATNEKLFFGSGTQLSVL.

This clonotype has just a few counts. This sequence joins TRBV7-2 and TRBJ1-6; TRBD1 matches 7 bases. In germline, CDR1 is SGHTA, CDR2 FQGNSA. The V segment lost 5 bases and the J segment 7 bases; nucleotides outside the gene matches: 8. This CDR3 has 15 residues. CDR3 in DNA: TGTGCCAGCAGCCCCGGGGGACAGCCGAATTCACCCCTCCACTTT. Its translation is CASSPGGQPNSPLHF. Based on the CDR3 plus reference TRBV7-2 and TRBJ1-6, the full variable domain is GAGVSQSPSNKVTEKGKDVELRCDPISGHTALYWYRQSLGQGLEFLIYFQGNSAPDKSGLPSDRFSAERTGGSVSTLTIQRTQQEDSAVYLCASSPGGQPNSPLHFGNGTRLTVT.